This TCR beta chain originates from a study of spatial heterogeneity in lung cancer. Study background: Sequence detection consistently recorded a greater number of beta-chain than alpha-chain sequences.

Noted time point: sample taken at primary tumor resection. Unsorted samples of tumor, nontumor lung or frozen PBMC had their whole RNA sequenced. TCRdb ran MiXCR on the 5' RACE reads and lists one entry per CDR3 protein. The table lists about 82,000 distinct CDR3 sequences, roughly 12% of them singletons. Germline V gene data show CDR1 as SQVTM and CDR2 as ANQGSEA. V trimming: 4 bases; J trimming: 3 bases; junction bases outside the gene matches: 3. The CDR3 is 13 amino acids. The rearrangement links TRBV29-1 to TRBJ2-1, with 7 positions matching TRBD2. This sample comprised PBMCs, obtained at surgery. The sequence derives from a male donor with early-stage non-small cell lung cancer. CDR3 coding DNA: TGCAGCGTTGGGGGGGGTTACTACAATGAGCAGTTCTTC. This codes for CSVGGGYYNEQFF.